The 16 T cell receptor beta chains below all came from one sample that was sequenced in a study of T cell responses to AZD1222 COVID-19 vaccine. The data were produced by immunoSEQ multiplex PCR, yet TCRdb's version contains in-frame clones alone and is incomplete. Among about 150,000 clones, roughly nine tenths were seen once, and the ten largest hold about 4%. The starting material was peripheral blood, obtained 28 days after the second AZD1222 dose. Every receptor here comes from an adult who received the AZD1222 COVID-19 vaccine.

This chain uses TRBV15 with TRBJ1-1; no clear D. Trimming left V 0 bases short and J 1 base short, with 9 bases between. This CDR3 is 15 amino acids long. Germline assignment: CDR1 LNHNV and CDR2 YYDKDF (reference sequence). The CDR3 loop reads CATSRDGEWNTEAFF. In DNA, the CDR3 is TGTGCCACCAGCAGAGACGGGGAGTGGAACACTGAAGCTTTCTTT.

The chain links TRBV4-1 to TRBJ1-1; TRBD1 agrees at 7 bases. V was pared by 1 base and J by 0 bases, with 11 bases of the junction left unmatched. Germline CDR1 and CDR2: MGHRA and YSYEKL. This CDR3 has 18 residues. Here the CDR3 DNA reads TGCGCCAGCAGCCAAGGGAGTGTTAGGGGGCAGTTGAACACTGAAGCTTTCTTT. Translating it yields CASSQGSVRGQLNTEAFF.

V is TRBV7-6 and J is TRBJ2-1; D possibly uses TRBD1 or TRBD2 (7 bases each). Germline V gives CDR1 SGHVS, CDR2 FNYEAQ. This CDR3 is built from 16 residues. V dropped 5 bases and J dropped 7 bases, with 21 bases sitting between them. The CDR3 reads CASSPRREGALNEQFF. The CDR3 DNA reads TGTGCCAGCAGCCCACGGAGGGAGGGGGCACTTAATGAGCAGTTCTTC.

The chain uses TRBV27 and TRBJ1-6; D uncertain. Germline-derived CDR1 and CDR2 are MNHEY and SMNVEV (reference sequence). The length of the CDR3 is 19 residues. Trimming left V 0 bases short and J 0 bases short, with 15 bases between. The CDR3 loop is CASSLSSLEASSYNSPLHF. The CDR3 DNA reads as TGTGCCAGCAGTTTATCCTCCCTCGAAGCGAGCTCCTATAATTCACCCCTCCACTTT.

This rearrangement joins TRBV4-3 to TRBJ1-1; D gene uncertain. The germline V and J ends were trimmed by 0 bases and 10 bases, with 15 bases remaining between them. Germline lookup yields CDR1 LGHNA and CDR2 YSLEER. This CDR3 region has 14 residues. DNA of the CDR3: TGCGCCAGCAGCCAAGATTTTTCGGCGGTAGGAGCTTTCTTT. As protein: CASSQDFSAVGAFF.

The CDR3: CASSFGQGVYEQYF. DNA for the CDR3: TGTGCCAGCTCTTTCGGACAGGGAGTGTACGAGCAGTACTTC. The chain has TRBV18 and TRBJ2-7; 8 bases are shared with TRBD1. Germline V CDR1 and CDR2: KGHSH, LQKENI. Unmatched junction bases numbered 8, after V lost 6 bases and J lost 4 bases. The CDR3 is 14 residues long.

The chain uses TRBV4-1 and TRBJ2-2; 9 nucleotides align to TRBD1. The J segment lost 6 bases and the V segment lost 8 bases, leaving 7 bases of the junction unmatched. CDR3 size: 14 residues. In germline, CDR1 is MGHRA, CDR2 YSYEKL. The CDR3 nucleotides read TGCGCCAGCGGACCGGGACAGGGTCCCGGGGAGCTGTTTTTT. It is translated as CASGPGQGPGELFF.

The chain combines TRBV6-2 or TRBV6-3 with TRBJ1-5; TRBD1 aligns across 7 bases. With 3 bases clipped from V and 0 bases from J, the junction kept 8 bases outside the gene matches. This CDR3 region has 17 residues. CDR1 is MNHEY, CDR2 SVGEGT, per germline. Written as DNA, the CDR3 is TGTGCCAGCAGTTATTCGGACAGGAGCGATAGCAATCAGCCCCAGCATTTT. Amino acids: CASSYSDRSDSNQPQHF.

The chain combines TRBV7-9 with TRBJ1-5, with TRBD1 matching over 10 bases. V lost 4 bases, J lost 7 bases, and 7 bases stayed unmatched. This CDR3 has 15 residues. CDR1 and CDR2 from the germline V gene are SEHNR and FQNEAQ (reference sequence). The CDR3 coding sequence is TGTGCCAGCAGCTGGGGACAGGGGCTCGAACAGCCCCAGCATTTT. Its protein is CASSWGQGLEQPQHF.

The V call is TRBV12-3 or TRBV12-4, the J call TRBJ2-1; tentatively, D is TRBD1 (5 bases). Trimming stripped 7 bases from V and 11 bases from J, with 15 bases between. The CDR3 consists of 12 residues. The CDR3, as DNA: TGTGCCAGCACACTGGACCTGGGGCAGCAGTTCTTC. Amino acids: CASTLDLGQQFF.

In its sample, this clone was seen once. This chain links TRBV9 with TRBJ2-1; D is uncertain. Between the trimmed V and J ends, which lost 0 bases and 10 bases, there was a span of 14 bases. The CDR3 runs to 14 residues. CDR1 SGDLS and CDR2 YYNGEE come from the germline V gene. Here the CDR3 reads CASSVGRAVREQFF. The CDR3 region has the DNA TGTGCCAGCAGCGTAGGACGGGCGGTCAGAGAGCAGTTCTTC.

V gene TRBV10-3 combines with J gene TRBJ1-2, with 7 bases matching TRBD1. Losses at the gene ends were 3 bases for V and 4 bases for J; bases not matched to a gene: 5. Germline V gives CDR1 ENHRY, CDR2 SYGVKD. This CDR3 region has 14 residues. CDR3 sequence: CAISDPGGGYGYTF. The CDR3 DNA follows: TGTGCCATCAGTGACCCAGGGGGAGGCTATGGCTACACCTTC.

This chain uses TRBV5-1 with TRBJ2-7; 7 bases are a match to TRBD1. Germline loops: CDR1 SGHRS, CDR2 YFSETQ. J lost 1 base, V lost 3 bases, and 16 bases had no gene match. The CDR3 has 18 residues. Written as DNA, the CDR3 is TGCGCCAGCAGCTCTTACAGGGGAACCCGGCCCAATTCCTACGAGCAGTACTTC. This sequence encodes CASSSYRGTRPNSYEQYF.

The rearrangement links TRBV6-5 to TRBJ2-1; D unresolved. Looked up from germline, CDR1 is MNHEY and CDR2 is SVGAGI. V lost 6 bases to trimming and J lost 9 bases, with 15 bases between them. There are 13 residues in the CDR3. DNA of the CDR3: TGTGCCAGCAGCTCCTCCCCTGGCGGTGAGCAGTTCTTC. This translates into CASSSSPGGEQFF.

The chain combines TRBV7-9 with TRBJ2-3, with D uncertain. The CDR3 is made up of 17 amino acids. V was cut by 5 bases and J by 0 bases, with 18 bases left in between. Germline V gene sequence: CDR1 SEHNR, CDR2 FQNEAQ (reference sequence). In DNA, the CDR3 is TGTGCCAGCAGCCCACCGCCCACAGTCTTCAGCACAGATACGCAGTATTTT. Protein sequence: CASSPPPTVFSTDTQYF. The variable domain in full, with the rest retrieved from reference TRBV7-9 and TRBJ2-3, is DTGVSQNPRHKITKRGQNVTFRCDPISEHNRLYWYRQTLGQGPEFLTYFQNEAQLEKSRLLSDRFSAERPKGSFSTLEIQRTEQGDSAMYLCASSPPPTVFSTDTQYFGPGTRLTVL.

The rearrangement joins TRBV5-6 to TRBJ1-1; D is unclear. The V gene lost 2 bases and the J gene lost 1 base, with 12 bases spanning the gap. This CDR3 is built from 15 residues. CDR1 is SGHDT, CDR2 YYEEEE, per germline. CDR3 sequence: CASSFDLGANTEAFF. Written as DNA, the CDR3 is TGTGCCAGCAGCTTCGATCTGGGAGCGAACACTGAAGCTTTCTTT.